This passage covers 7 T cell receptor beta chains from one sample sequenced in a study of blood T cells in healthy people across ages. Alongside a J-beta primer mix, a sample-barcoded 5' primer served in a second PCR lasting about 7 to 12 cycles. Using its own MiXCR run on the 5' RACE reads, TCRdb lists one record per CDR3 protein. The sample contains 1,100,000 or so distinct CDR3 sequences, 35% to 55% of which appear only once. Sequenced sample: blood. All receptors come from a woman aged 55 to 70 in good health.

The genes are TRBV16 and TRBJ1-1; D ambiguous. Germline CDR1 reads KGHSY; CDR2 reads FQNENV. This CDR3 has 12 amino acids. The V and J ends lost 5 bases and 4 bases respectively, with 8 bases between them. The CDR3 coding sequence is TGTGCCAGCAGCGGACTTGGCACTGAAGCTTTCTTT. It is translated as CASSGLGTEAFF.

This clonotype was counted only a few times. This chain's CDR3 is CASSQGRGEQYF. The CDR3 DNA sequence: TGTGCCAGCAGCCAGGGACGAGGCGAGCAGTACTTC. This chain uses TRBV9 with TRBJ2-7, with D perhaps assigned TRBD1 or TRBD2 (5 bases each). V was trimmed by 4 bases and J by 6 bases, leaving 11 bases between them. Germline CDR1 and CDR2: SGDLS and YYNGEE. The CDR3 sequence is 12 residues long.

Many counts were recorded for this clonotype. The chain carries TRBV29-1 and TRBJ2-5, with D tentatively TRBD1 (7 bases). This CDR3 spans 11 amino acids. Trimming left V 5 bases short and J 4 bases short, with 8 bases between. Germline lookup yields CDR1 SQVTM and CDR2 ANQGSEA. DNA of the CDR3: TGCAGCGTTCAGGGGGGAGAGACCCAGTACTTC. Translation: CSVQGGETQYF. Looking up the rest from reference TRBV29-1 and TRBJ2-5 gives the full variable domain: SAVISQKPSRDICQRGTSLTIQCQVDSQVTMMFWYRQQPGQSLTLIATANQGSEATYESGFVIDKFPISRPNLTFSTLTVSNMSPEDSSIYLCSVQGGETQYFGPGTRLLVL.

This sequence joins TRBV9 and TRBJ1-1; D is uncertain. The CDR3 contains 14 residues. Germline CDR1 is SGDLS and CDR2 is YYNGEE. V was pared by 0 bases and J by 5 bases, with 11 bases between. The CDR3 sequence: CASSVGTQGTEAFF. CDR3 nucleotides: TGTGCCAGCAGCGTAGGCACGCAAGGGACTGAAGCTTTCTTT.

This chain links TRBV10-3 with TRBJ2-3, with 12 bases fitting TRBD2. With 3 bases clipped from V and 2 bases from J, the junction kept 3 bases outside the gene matches. Germline V lookup: CDR1 ENHRY, CDR2 SYGVKD. The CDR3 sequence is 16 residues long. CDR3 DNA sequence: TGTGCCATCAGTGAAGGGACTAGCGGGTTCACAGATACGCAGTATTTT. It is translated as CAISEGTSGFTDTQYF.

This chain links TRBV5-1 with TRBJ2-1; D is undetermined. The CDR3 covers 12 residues. Trimming left V 4 bases short and J 8 bases short, with 10 bases between. Germline lookup yields CDR1 SGHRS and CDR2 YFSETQ. The CDR3 DNA reads TGCGCCAGCAGCGATCTCGTCTATGAGCAGTTCTTC. As protein: CASSDLVYEQFF.

V gene TRBV24-1 combines with J gene TRBJ2-3; D not certain. V lost 4 bases and J lost 3, with 7 bases in between. CDR1 and CDR2 (germline): KGHDR, SFDVKD. The CDR3 covers 13 residues. CDR3 protein: CATSEQITDTQYF. The CDR3 DNA is TGTGCCACCAGTGAGCAGATAACAGATACGCAGTATTTT.